This T cell receptor beta chain stems from a study of control samples from healthy donors and cancer patients. The CDR3 has 16 residues. V lost 6 bases and J lost 0, with 12 bases in between. From germline, CDR1 is MNHEY and CDR2 SMNVEV (reference sequence). Clones were sequenced by immunoSEQ multiplex PCR, and TCRdb holds only the in-frame ones, with some missing. The sample comprises 60,000 to 75,000 clones, around 90% of which are singletons, and 5% to 7% rests with the top ten. V and J are TRBV27 and TRBJ2-6; no clear D. The source material was PBMCs. The TCR sequence derives from a man in his sixties with colorectal cancer. The CDR3 region is CASRGQYSSGANVLTF. The CDR3 nucleotides read TGTGCCAGCAGAGGGCAGTATAGCTCTGGGGCCAACGTCCTGACTTTC.